These 10 T cell receptor beta chains came from one sample sequenced in a study of CD8 T cells in Susac syndrome. RNA was extracted with the RNeasy kit, and a quantity of roughly 0.5 to 1 ug was reverse transcribed using random hexamers. TCRdb fed the immunoSEQ multiplex PCR reads into MiXCR, producing one record per CDR3 protein. Of about 69,000 distinct CDR3 sequences listed, 95% are singletons. Sequenced: CD8+ T cells from PBMCs. The receptor set was obtained from a human donor in good health.

The CDR3 DNA reads as TGCGCCAGCAGCCAAGAGCGCGCAGGCCCATCGGAACTGTTTTTT. It yields the protein CASSQERAGPSELFF. The V gene is TRBV4-3, the J gene TRBJ1-4; no clear D. Germline CDR1 is LGHNA and CDR2 is YSLEER. V was shortened by 0 bases and J by 12 bases, with 17 bases between the two germline ends. The CDR3 consists of 15 residues.

The DNA of the CDR3 is TGCGCCAGCAGCCAAGTTGACGGGCTTGGGGGACAGACCCAGTACTTC. Protein: CASSQVDGLGGQTQYF. The chain couples TRBV4-1 to TRBJ2-5; D assignment may be TRBD1 or TRBD2 (5 bases each). CDR1 is MGHRA, CDR2 YSYEKL, per germline. Trimming removed 1 base from V and 6 bases from J, with 18 bases in between. The CDR3 sequence is 16 residues long.

The gene calls are TRBV4-3 and TRBJ1-2; weak D call: TRBD1 (5 bases). This CDR3 has 15 amino acids. V dropped 4 bases and J dropped 3 bases, with 15 bases sitting between them. Germline V CDR1 and CDR2: LGHNA, YSLEER. The CDR3, as DNA: TGCGCCAGCAGCCCCACCACTTGGGGACACTATGGCTACACCTTC. Amino acids: CASSPTTWGHYGYTF.

J is TRBJ2-7 and V is TRBV13; the D gene is possibly TRBD1 (6 bases). The V and J ends lost 4 bases and 3 bases respectively, with 10 bases between them. The CDR3 runs to 13 residues. The germline gives CDR1 PRHDT, CDR2 FYEKMQ (reference sequence). CDR3 nucleotide sequence: TGTGCCAGCAGCTCGACAGGTAACTACGAGCAGTACTTC. Protein sequence: CASSSTGNYEQYF.

The chain combines TRBV3-1 with TRBJ1-5; D not resolved. The V gene's germline CDR1 is LGHDT and CDR2 YNNKEL (reference sequence). Trimming removed 0 bases from V and 9 bases from J, with 15 bases in between. The length of the CDR3 is 15 residues. The CDR3 sequence: CASSQDSRPRAPQHF. CDR3 sequence (DNA): TGTGCCAGCAGCCAAGATTCGCGTCCCCGGGCGCCCCAGCATTTT.

V gene TRBV5-1 combines with J gene TRBJ1-6, with D hard to call. The CDR3 covers 12 residues. Trimming left V 5 bases short and J 7 bases short, with 7 bases between. Germline assignment: CDR1 SGHRS and CDR2 YFSETQ. CDR3 loop: CASRTGNSPLHF. DNA for the CDR3: TGCGCCAGCAGGACGGGGAATTCACCCCTCCACTTT.

This clonotype has only one observation. The chain joins TRBV6-5 to TRBJ1-1; no clear D. V was pared by 2 bases and J by 1 base, with 23 bases between. CDR1 is MNHEY and CDR2 is SVGAGI in the germline V gene. The CDR3 is 19 residues long. The DNA for the CDR3 is TGTGCCAGCAGTTACCCTACGACGGAGTGGGCAGGAGAGAACACTGAAGCTTTCTTT. It codes for CASSYPTTEWAGENTEAFF.

The V call is TRBV3-1, the J call TRBJ1-1, with D perhaps TRBD1 (6 bases). V was clipped by 5 bases and J by 1 base, with 11 bases between them. Germline-derived CDR1 and CDR2 are LGHDT and YNNKEL (reference sequence). CDR3 size: 14 residues. The CDR3 coding sequence is TGTGCCAGCAGCAGGGGGGCAGGGAACACTGAAGCTTTCTTT. Amino acid sequence: CASSRGAGNTEAFF. The full variable domain, in which reference TRBV3-1 and TRBJ1-1 provide the parts outside the CDR3, is DTAVSQTPKYLVTQMGNDKSIKCEQNLGHDTMYWYKQDSKKFLKIMFSYNNKELIINETVPNRFSPKSPDKAHLNLHINSLELGDSAVYFCASSRGAGNTEAFFGQGTRLTVV.

The rearrangement uses TRBV7-9 and TRBJ2-2, with TRBD2 identical over 11 bases. J lost 5 bases, V lost 5 bases, and 7 bases had no gene match. CDR1 and CDR2 (germline): SEHNR, FQNEAQ (reference sequence). This CDR3 is built from 16 residues. This CDR3 reads CASSESASGGTGELFF. The CDR3 nucleotides read TGTGCCAGCAGCGAATCGGCTAGCGGGGGGACCGGGGAGCTGTTTTTT.

This clonotype has a single count. This chain joins TRBV4-2 and TRBJ2-1; D may be TRBD1 (5 bases). Trimming removed 4 bases at V and 8 bases at J, with 15 bases between. The CDR3 loop spans 14 amino acids. Germline CDR1 reads LGHNA; CDR2 reads YNFKEQ. Here the CDR3 DNA reads TGTGCCAGCAGCCCAGGGATTAGTAGGGATGAGCAGTTCTTC. It is translated as CASSPGISRDEQFF.